The rows below give T cell receptor beta chains drawn from one sample of a study of post-analysis software for immune sequencing data. Using its own MiXCR run on the PCR reads, TCRdb lists one record per CDR3 protein. The sample shows a few hundred thousand distinct CDR3 sequences, 30% to 40% of them seen only once. Sample: blood. The receptors originated from a girl aged 2-17 years with multiple sclerosis. The CDR3 runs from the conserved cysteine through the conserved F or W.

TRBV5-1,TRBJ1-5,CASSTGQGDQPQHF
TRBV6-2/TRBV6-3,TRBJ1-2,CASRSVPANYGYTF
TRBV28,TRBJ1-5,CASSLGLGTQPQHF
TRBV24-1,TRBJ2-5,CATSDLVRGTQYF
TRBV29-1,TRBJ2-3,CSADRDTQYF
TRBV12-3/TRBV12-4,TRBJ2-2,CASSPGTGGSGELFF
TRBV12-3/TRBV12-4,TRBJ2-6,CASSPGTSFSGANVLTF
TRBV7-6,TRBJ2-3,CASSLRSAGGITDTQYF
TRBV7-9,TRBJ1-4,CASSPLGSKTNEKLFF
TRBV3-1,TRBJ1-6,CASTRTGTGANSPLHF
TRBV4-1,TRBJ2-3,CASSPQPSGGTDTQYF
TRBV10-3,TRBJ2-3,CAISGRGTTDTQYF
TRBV12-3/TRBV12-4,TRBJ2-3,CASSTPGLDAEYF
TRBV9,TRBJ2-6,CASSPWTGGANGANVLTF
TRBV3-1,TRBJ2-7,CASSQVVHEQYF
TRBV20-1,TRBJ2-3,CSAPSLAGDTDTQYF
TRBV7-9,TRBJ1-4,CASSPRGGRPPTNEKLFF
TRBV11-1,TRBJ1-1,CASTYRFGSAEAFF
TRBV29-1,TRBJ1-2,CSVETQVDYGYTF
TRBV20-1,TRBJ1-1,CSASQEVEAFF